This T cell receptor (beta chain) was recovered during a study of CD8+ T cells in alopecia areata. Overall study context: Tofacitinib administration persisted for 6 to 18 months, succeeded by 6 months off drug. Whole-study results and caveats: Many expanded lesional clones stayed in scalp and blood while on tofacitinib.

The J segment lost 7 bases and the V segment lost 5 bases, leaving 11 bases of the junction unmatched. The CDR3 covers 15 residues. Germline CDR1 and CDR2: SEHNR and FQNEAQ (reference sequence). This sample's treatment: oral pan-JAK inhibitor, 5-10 mg twice daily. Alopecia areata patients provided lesional scalp punch biopsies and peripheral blood. Extracted RNA was reverse transcribed into cDNA, the sequencing template. TCRdb keeps only in-frame clones here, not all; method: immunoSEQ multiplex PCR. Among more than 90,000 clones listed, just under 60% were seen once. Notes on this clone: The antigen is not known.

This material consisted of CD8+ T cells sorted from blood, taken between weeks 55 and 65, from a patient treated with tofacitinib. J is TRBJ1-2 and V is TRBV7-9; 9 bases fit TRBD1. The TCR originated in a human donor with alopecia areata. The CDR3 region has the DNA TGTGCCAGCAGCAAACCGGGACAGGGTTCCAGTGGCTACACCTTC. It encodes CASSKPGQGSSGYTF.